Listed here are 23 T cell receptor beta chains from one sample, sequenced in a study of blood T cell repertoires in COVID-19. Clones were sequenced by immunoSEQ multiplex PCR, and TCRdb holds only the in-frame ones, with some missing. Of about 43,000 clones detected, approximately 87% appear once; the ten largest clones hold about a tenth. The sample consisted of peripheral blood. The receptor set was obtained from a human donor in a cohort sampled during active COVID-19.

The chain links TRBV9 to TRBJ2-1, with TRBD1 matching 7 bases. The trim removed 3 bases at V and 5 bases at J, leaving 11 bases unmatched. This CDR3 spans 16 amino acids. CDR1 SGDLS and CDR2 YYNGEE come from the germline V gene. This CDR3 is CASSAPRDSSNNEQFF. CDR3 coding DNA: TGTGCCAGCAGCGCGCCCCGGGACAGTAGTAACAATGAGCAGTTCTTC.

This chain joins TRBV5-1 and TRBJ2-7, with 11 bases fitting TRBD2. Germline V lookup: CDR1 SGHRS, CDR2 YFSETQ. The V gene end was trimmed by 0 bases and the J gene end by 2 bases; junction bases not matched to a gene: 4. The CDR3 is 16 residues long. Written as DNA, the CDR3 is TGCGCCAGCAGCTTGGATGGTAGCGGGGGGGCCTACGAGCAGTACTTC. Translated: CASSLDGSGGAYEQYF.

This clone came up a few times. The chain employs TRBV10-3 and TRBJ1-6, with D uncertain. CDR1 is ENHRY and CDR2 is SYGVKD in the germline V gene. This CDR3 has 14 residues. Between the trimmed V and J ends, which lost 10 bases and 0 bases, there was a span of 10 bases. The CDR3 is CASGYPSYNSPLHF. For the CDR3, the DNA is TGTGCCAGCGGATACCCCTCCTATAATTCACCCCTCCACTTT.

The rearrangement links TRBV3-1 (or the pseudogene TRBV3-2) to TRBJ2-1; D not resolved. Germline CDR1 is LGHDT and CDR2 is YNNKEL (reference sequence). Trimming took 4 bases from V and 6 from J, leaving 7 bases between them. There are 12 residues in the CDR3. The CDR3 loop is CASSPYSNEQFF. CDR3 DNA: TGTGCCAGCAGCCCCTATAGCAATGAGCAGTTCTTC.

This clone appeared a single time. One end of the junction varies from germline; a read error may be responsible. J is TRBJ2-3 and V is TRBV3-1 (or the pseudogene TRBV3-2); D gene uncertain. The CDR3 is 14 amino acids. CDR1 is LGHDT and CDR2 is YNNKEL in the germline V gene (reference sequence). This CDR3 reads CASTQSLSTDTQYF. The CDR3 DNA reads TGTGCCAGCACCCAAAGCCTGAGCACAGATACGCAGTATTTT.

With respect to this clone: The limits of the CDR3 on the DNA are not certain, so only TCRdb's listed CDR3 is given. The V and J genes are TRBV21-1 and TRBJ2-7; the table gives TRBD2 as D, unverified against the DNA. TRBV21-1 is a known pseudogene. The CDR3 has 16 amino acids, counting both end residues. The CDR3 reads CASSKVGAGANYEQYF.

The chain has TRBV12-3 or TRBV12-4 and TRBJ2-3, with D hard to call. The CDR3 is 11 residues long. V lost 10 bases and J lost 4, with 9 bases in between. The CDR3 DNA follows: TGTGCCACCCGCCGGGCAGATACGCAGTATTTT. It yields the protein CATRRADTQYF.

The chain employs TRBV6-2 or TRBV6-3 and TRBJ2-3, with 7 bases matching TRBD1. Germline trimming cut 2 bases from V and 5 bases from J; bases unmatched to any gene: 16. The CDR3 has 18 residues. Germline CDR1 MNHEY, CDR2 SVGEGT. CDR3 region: CASSYEGPGQYHLDTQYF. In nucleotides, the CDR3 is TGTGCCAGCAGTTACGAAGGACCGGGACAGTACCATTTAGATACGCAGTATTTT.

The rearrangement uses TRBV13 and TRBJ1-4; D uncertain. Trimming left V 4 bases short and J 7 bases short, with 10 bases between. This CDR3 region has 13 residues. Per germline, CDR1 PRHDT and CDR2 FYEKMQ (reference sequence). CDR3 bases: TGTGCCAGCAGCTCCCCCCGGGGTGAAAAACTGTTTTTT. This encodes CASSSPRGEKLFF.

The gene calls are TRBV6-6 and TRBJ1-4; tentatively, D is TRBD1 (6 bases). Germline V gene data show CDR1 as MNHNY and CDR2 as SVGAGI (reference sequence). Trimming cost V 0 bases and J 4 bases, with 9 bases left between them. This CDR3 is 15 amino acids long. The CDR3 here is CASSYSRGGNEKLFF. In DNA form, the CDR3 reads TGTGCCAGCAGTTACTCGCGAGGGGGTAATGAAAAACTGTTTTTT.

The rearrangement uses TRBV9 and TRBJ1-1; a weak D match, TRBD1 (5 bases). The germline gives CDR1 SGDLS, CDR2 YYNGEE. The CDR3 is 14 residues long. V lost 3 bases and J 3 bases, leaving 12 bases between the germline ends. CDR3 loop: CASSAGGLDTEAFF. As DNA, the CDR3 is TGTGCCAGCAGCGCCGGGGGACTGGACACTGAAGCTTTCTTT.

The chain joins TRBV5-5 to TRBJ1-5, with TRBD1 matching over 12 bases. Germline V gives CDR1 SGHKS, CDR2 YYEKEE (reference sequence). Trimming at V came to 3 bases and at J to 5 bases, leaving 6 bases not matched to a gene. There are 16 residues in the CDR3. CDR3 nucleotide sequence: TGTGCCAGCAGCTCCCGGGACAGGGGGCTTCATCAGCCCCAGCATTTT. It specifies CASSSRDRGLHQPQHF.

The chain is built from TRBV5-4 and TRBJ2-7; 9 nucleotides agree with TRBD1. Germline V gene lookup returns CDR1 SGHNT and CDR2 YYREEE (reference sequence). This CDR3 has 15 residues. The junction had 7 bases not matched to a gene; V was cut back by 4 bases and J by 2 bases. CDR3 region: CASSLPGQGTYEQYF. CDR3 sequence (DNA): TGTGCCAGCAGCCTACCGGGACAGGGTACCTACGAGCAGTACTTC.

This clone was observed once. DNA for the CDR3: TGTGCCAGCAGTTCCCACAGGGGGAACACTGAAGCTTTCTTT. It encodes CASSSHRGNTEAFF. The chain is built from TRBV6-5 and TRBJ1-1, with 7 bases matching TRBD1. With V trimmed by 4 bases and J by 1 base, 3 bases remained unmatched. Germline loops: CDR1 MNHEY, CDR2 SVGAGI. This CDR3 spans 14 amino acids.

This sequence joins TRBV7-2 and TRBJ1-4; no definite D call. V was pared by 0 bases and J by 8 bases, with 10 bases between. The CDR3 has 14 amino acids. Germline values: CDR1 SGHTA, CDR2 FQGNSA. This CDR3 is CASSLAAGLEKLFF. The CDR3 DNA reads TGTGCCAGCAGCTTAGCCGCTGGACTGGAAAAACTGTTTTTT.

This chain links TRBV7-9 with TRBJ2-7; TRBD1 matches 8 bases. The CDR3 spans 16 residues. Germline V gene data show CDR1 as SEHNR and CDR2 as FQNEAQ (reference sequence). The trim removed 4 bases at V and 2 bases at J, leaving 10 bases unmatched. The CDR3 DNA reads TGTGCCAGCAGCTCTACAACAGGGGGTGGCACCTACGAGCAGTACTTC. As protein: CASSSTTGGGTYEQYF.

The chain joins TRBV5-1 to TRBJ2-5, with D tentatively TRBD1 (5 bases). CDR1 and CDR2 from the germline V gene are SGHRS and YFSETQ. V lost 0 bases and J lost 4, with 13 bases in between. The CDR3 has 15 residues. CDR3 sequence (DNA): TGCGCCAGCAGCTTGGCCTCAGGGCTGGGAGAGACCCAGTACTTC. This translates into CASSLASGLGETQYF.

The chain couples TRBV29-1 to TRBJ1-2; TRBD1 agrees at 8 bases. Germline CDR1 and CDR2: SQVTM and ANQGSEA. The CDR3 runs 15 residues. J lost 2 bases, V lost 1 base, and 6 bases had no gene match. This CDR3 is CSVEGGQATNYGYTF. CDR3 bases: TGCAGCGTTGAAGGGGGACAGGCGACCAACTATGGCTACACCTTC.

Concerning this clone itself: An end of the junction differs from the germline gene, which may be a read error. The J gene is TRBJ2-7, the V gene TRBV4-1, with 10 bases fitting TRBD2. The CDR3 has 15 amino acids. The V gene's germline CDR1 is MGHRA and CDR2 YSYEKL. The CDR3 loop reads CASSHIAGGTYGQYF. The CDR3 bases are TGCGCCAGCAGCCACATAGCGGGGGGTACCTACGGGCAGTACTTC.

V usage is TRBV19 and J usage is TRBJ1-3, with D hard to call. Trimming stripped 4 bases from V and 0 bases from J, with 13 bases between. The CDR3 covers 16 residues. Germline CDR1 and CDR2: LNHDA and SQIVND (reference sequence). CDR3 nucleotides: TGTGCCAGTAGTAGGGCAGGAACGAGCTCTGGAAACACCATATATTTT. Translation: CASSRAGTSSGNTIYF.

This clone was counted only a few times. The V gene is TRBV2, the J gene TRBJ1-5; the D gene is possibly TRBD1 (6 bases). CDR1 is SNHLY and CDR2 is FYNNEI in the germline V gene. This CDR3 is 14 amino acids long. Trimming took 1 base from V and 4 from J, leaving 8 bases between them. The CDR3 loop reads CASSEGTANQPQHF. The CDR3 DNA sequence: TGTGCCAGCAGTGAAGGGACAGCTAATCAGCCCCAGCATTTT. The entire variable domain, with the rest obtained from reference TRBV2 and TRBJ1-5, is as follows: EPEVTQTPSHQVTQMGQEVILRCVPISNHLYFYWYRQILGQKVEFLVSFYNNEISEKSEIFDDQFSVERPDGSNFTLKIRSTKLEDSAMYFCASSEGTANQPQHFGDGTRLSIL.

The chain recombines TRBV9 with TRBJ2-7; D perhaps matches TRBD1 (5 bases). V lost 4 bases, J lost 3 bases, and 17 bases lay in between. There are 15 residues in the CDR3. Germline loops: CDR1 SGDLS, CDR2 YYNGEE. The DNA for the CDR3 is TGTGCCAGCAGCCCCGGCCGACAGCGCTACTACGAGCAGTACTTC. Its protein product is CASSPGRQRYYEQYF.

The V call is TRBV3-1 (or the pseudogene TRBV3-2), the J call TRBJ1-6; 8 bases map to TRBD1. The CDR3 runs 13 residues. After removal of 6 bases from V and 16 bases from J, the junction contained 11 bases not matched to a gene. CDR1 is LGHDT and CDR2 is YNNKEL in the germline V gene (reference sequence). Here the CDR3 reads CASRPPQGGALHF. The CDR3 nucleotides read TGTGCCAGCAGGCCGCCACAGGGGGGGGCTCTCCACTTT.